The entry below describes one T cell receptor beta chain. The junction does not match germline at one end; this may be a read error. These data come from a study of neurological immune-mediated disorders. The CDR3 contains 14 residues. Germline CDR1 is KGHSH and CDR2 is LQKENI. The team produced cDNA through 5'RACE using 10-nucleotide random UMIs. Each CDR3 protein gets one entry after TCRdb re-called the 5' RACE reads with MiXCR. The sample lists around 62,000 distinct CDR3 sequences; roughly 4% were seen once. The sample consisted of PBMCs. The sequence was collected from a middle-aged man with multiple sclerosis. The gene calls are TRBV18 and TRBJ1-5; the D is unclear. Here the CDR3 reads CASSPRGLEQPQNF. DNA for the CDR3: TGTGCCAGCTCACCACGAGGGTTGGAACAGCCCCAGAATTTT.